This passage covers 2 T cell receptor beta chains from one sample sequenced in a study of T cell responses to AZD1222 COVID-19 vaccine. Profiling relied on immunoSEQ multiplex PCR, and the TCRdb table lists in-frame clones only, not all of them. The repertoire consists of 100,000 to 150,000 clones, with around nine tenths occurring once and the leading ten covering roughly 6%. Sequenced here: peripheral blood, sampled on day 0 of AZD1222 vaccination. Source of these receptors: an adult in good health.

This chain connects TRBV4-2 to TRBJ2-3, with D perhaps TRBD2 (7 bases). The ends were cut back, 4 bases at V and 1 base at J, with 18 bases in the middle. CDR1 and CDR2 (germline): LGHNA, YNFKEQ. The CDR3 has 17 amino acids. The CDR3 DNA sequence: TGTGCCAGCAGCCCTACAGCCGGAGGGGGGGGCACAGATACGCAGTATTTT. The encoded protein is CASSPTAGGGGTDTQYF.

This clone showed up just once. V gene TRBV7-2 combines with J gene TRBJ1-2, with 9 bases aligning to TRBD1. Germline CDR1 is SGHTA and CDR2 is FQGNSA. The CDR3 is 15 residues long. V shed 4 bases and J 3 bases; nucleotides not matched to a gene: 6. DNA of the CDR3: TGTGCCAGCAGCTACTACAGGGGGCTCGACTATGGCTACACCTTC. It is translated as CASSYYRGLDYGYTF.